The sequence of this TCR beta chain was determined in a study of T-cell memory formation after mild COVID-19. In TCRdb, the 5' RACE reads were re-called with MiXCR into one record per CDR3 protein. The sample contains 280,000 or so distinct CDR3 sequences, around 17% of which appear only once. The germline gives CDR1 MGHRA, CDR2 YSYEKL. The CDR3 contains 13 residues. The V end lost 8 bases, the J end lost 6 bases, and 14 bases lay between the germline ends. With respect to this clonotype: Its antigen is currently unknown.

Overall study results and limits: For contracting clones, CD4+ ones sat mainly in CM and EM, CD8+ in EMRA.

Material: PBMCs or a T cell subset sorted from them (not recorded which). V gene TRBV4-1 combines with J gene TRBJ1-5, with D unresolved. The TCR was taken from a man aged 18 to 35 who had mild COVID-19 (a few samples of this study predate the infection). Cell type and time point are not known. CDR3 in amino acids: CASAIGVVQPQHF. CDR3 bases: TGCGCCAGCGCGATCGGGGTTGTTCAGCCCCAGCATTTT.